A selection of T cell receptor beta chains follows, all from one sample in a study of blood T cell repertoires in COVID-19. TCRdb's copy holds only in-frame clones and misses some; the assay was immunoSEQ multiplex PCR. Of roughly 250,000 clones in the sample, 82% were seen once. Sequencing was carried out using peripheral blood. The receptors come from a woman over 75 with active or convalescent COVID-19. Each CDR3 is given with its conserved first and last residue. The D gene is left open where the match is weak. Clone size appears in some rows only: once, few, many, or a class for an expanded clone.

cdr3_nt	cdr3_aa	clone_size	d_call	v_call	j_call
TGTGCCAGCAGTTATAGCGGAAGCTCCTACGAGCAGTACTTC	CASSYSGSSYEQYF	few	-	TRBV6-5	TRBJ2-7
TGTGCCAGCAGTTTACAGGGGTTTGCCGGGGAGCTGTTTTTT	CASSLQGFAGELFF	-	-	TRBV27	TRBJ2-2
TGTGCCAGCAGCAGGGACAGTCGGACCCAGTACTTC	CASSRDSRTQYF	-	TRBD1	TRBV12-3/TRBV12-4	TRBJ2-5
TGTGCCAGCAGTCTAAGTGGAAACACCATATATTTT	CASSLSGNTIYF	-	-	TRBV3-1/TRBV3-2	TRBJ1-3
TGTGCCAGCAGCTCATATGGGACTAGCGTTCCAGATACGCAGTATTTT	CASSSYGTSVPDTQYF	-	TRBD2	TRBV5-4	TRBJ2-3
TGTGCCAGCAGCCTAAGGGGTCAAACAGGGATCTATGGCTACACCTTC	CASSLRGQTGIYGYTF	-	-	TRBV28	TRBJ1-2
TGCAGCGTTGAGACAGGGGTCCAGTACGAGCAGTACTTC	CSVETGVQYEQYF	-	TRBD1	TRBV29-1	TRBJ2-7
TGTGCCAGCAGTGAAGTAGCAGATACGCAGTATTTT	CASSEVADTQYF	few	-	TRBV2	TRBJ2-3
TGTGCCTGGAGTGTGTCGGGGATTCAGCCCCAGCATTTT	CAWSVSGIQPQHF	-	-	TRBV30	TRBJ1-5
TGTGCCAGTGAGACAGGGAGCAGCAATCAGCCCCAGCATTTT	CASETGSSNQPQHF	-	TRBD1	TRBV19	TRBJ1-5
TGCGCCAGCAGCAGGGCCGGGGGGCCCACTGAAGCTTTCTTT	CASSRAGGPTEAFF	-	-	TRBV5-1	TRBJ1-1
TGTGCCAGCAGCGACAGGGGGCCGGAAGATACGCAGTATTTT	CASSDRGPEDTQYF	-	TRBD1	TRBV6-2/TRBV6-3	TRBJ2-3
TGTGCCAGCAGTCCGGACAGAAGAATTGAAGCTTTCTTT	CASSPDRRIEAFF	-	-	TRBV11-2	TRBJ1-1